This entry features one T cell receptor beta chain sequence. The protocol was immunoSEQ multiplex PCR, while the TCRdb copy is restricted to in-frame clones and leaves out a portion. This sample has 300,000 or so clones, with around nine tenths found just once. This specimen belongs to a study of blood T cell repertoires in COVID-19. Study information: The origin of the acute and convalescent COVID-19 samples was the United States, Italy and Spain.

The CDR3 contains 13 residues. Germline assignment: CDR1 SGHRS and CDR2 YFSETQ. The V end lost 3 bases, the J end lost 8 bases, and 14 bases lay between the germline ends. Material for sequencing was peripheral blood. The sequence was collected from a man aged 45-60 years with active or convalescent COVID-19. The chain carries TRBV5-1 and TRBJ1-2; D may be TRBD1 (5 bases). CDR3 amino acids: CASSSGATAGYTF. CDR3 bases: TGCGCCAGCAGCTCTGGGGCGACAGCGGGCTACACCTTC.